This T cell receptor (beta chain) was profiled in a study of shared clonotypes between healthy human individuals. The study, taken as a whole, reports: On the whole, naive subsets had larger estimated richness than memory subsets had.

As for this clone: Its specificity is not known.

Germline assignment: CDR1 SGDLS and CDR2 YYNGEE. This CDR3 contains 15 residues. V was pared by 4 bases and J by 5 bases, with 17 bases between. Caucasian adults living in Nashville, Tennessee, provided all samples. Naive CD4+ cells were CD45RA-selected; the remaining cells were memory. Measured with immunoSEQ multiplex PCR; TCRdb has only the in-frame clones, and not every one. The data show millions of clones, around nine tenths seen once. This TCR was recovered from a man aged 18-30 years in good health. The rearrangement links TRBV9 to TRBJ2-3; no definite D call. Sequenced sample: naive CD4+ T cells sorted from blood. As to subset: CD45RA+ positively selected. The CDR3 bases are TGTGCCAGCAGCCCCTCCTCTAGGCGGATAGATACGCAGTATTTT. It specifies CASSPSSRRIDTQYF.